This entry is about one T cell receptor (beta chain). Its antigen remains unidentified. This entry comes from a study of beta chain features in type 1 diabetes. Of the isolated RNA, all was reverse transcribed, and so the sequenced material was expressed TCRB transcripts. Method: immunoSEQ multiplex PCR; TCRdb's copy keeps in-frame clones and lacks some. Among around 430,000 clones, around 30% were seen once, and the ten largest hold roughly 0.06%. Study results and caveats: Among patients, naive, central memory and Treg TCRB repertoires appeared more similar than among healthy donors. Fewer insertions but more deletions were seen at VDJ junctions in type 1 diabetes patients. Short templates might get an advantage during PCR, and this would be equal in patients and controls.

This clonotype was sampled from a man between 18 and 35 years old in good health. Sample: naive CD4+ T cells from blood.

In DNA, the CDR3 is TGTGCCAGCAGCTGGCCTGACAGGGACTATGGCTACACCTTC. Encoded protein: CASSWPDRDYGYTF. V gene TRBV7-9 combines with J gene TRBJ1-2; 7 bases align to TRBD1. CDR3 size: 14 residues. V lost 4 bases to trimming and J lost 3 bases; unmatched junction nucleotides: 5. Germline values: CDR1 SEHNR, CDR2 FQNEAQ (reference sequence).